Below, 32 T cell receptor beta chains from the same sample are listed, as sequenced in a study of OX40 agonist ivuxolimab in advanced cancers. Profiling relied on immunoSEQ multiplex PCR, and the TCRdb table lists in-frame clones only, not all of them. In the table there are tens of thousands of clones, 75% to 90% of which are singletons. Source: CD4+ or CD8+ T cells sorted from blood, taken in a trial of the OX40 agonist ivuxolimab. These receptors all come from an adult with an advanced solid tumor such as melanoma, head and neck, liver or kidney cancer.

The chain employs TRBV18 and TRBJ1-1; possibly TRBD1 for D (5 bases). With 2 bases removed from V and 0 bases from J, the gap between germline ends came to 10 bases. The CDR3 extends over 15 amino acids. CDR1 and CDR2 (germline): KGHSH, LQKENI. The CDR3 sequence: CASSPSSGMNTEAFF. The CDR3 DNA sequence: TGTGCCAGCTCACCAAGCTCAGGGATGAACACTGAAGCTTTCTTT.

The sample holds one count of this clone. The gene calls are TRBV5-6 and TRBJ2-2; tentative D call: TRBD1 (5 bases). The germline gives CDR1 SGHDT, CDR2 YYEEEE. The CDR3 loop spans 15 amino acids. V dropped 0 bases and J dropped 0 bases, with 6 bases sitting between them. The CDR3 DNA follows: TGTGCCAGCAGCTTGGGGGGCACGAACACCGGGGAGCTGTTTTTT. This sequence encodes CASSLGGTNTGELFF.

The chain carries TRBV6-5 and TRBJ2-7; D may correspond to TRBD1 or TRBD2 (5 bases each). V gave up 2 bases and J gave up 4 bases, with 15 bases separating them. Per germline, CDR1 MNHEY and CDR2 SVGAGI. The CDR3 is 15 residues long. CDR3 sequence (DNA): TGTGCCAGCAGTTACGAGGGGAGTTTTAGGTACGAGCAGTACTTC. This translates into CASSYEGSFRYEQYF.

Details on this clone: In the same sample, other DNA sequences code for this CDR3. The V call is TRBV7-8, the J call TRBJ1-3; no clear D gene. This CDR3 has 15 amino acids. Germline V CDR1 and CDR2: SGHVS, FQNEAQ. V shed 5 bases and J shed 1 base, with 12 bases lying between them. The CDR3 protein is CASSPGVASGNTIYF. The CDR3 DNA reads as TGTGCCAGCAGCCCTGGGGTTGCATCTGGAAACACCATATATTTT.

The chain links TRBV5-4 to TRBJ2-5, with 8 bases aligning to TRBD1. Trimming took 2 bases from V and 5 from J; bases not matched to a gene: 8. The CDR3 contains 15 residues. Germline loops: CDR1 SGHNT, CDR2 YYREEE (reference sequence). The CDR3 coding sequence is TGTGCCAGCAGCTTACAGGGGGGTGGGGGGGAGACCCAGTACTTC. Translating gives CASSLQGGGGETQYF.

V and J are TRBV2 and TRBJ1-4; D not resolved. V was clipped by 0 bases and J by 0 bases, with 8 bases between them. There are 16 residues in the CDR3. The germline CDR1 and CDR2 sequences are SNHLY and FYNNEI. CDR3 sequence reads: CASSEAPPTTNEKLFF. CDR3 nucleotides: TGTGCCAGCAGTGAAGCCCCTCCAACAACTAATGAAAAACTGTTTTTT.

The V and J genes are TRBV10-3 and TRBJ1-5; unclear D gene. Trimming removed 0 bases at V and 0 bases at J, with 6 bases between. Germline V gene data show CDR1 as ENHRY and CDR2 as SYGVKD. The CDR3 contains 15 residues. CDR3 DNA sequence: TGTGCCATCAGTGAGTCGTCGCTTAGCAATCAGCCCCAGCATTTT. Its protein product is CAISESSLSNQPQHF.

The chain employs TRBV18 and TRBJ2-2; possible D gene TRBD1, 5 bases. Per germline, CDR1 KGHSH and CDR2 LQKENI. This CDR3 spans 14 amino acids. V was trimmed by 3 bases and J by 4 bases, leaving 9 bases between them. The CDR3 region is CASSPDTGTGELFF. CDR3 sequence (DNA): TGTGCCAGCTCACCGGATACAGGCACCGGGGAGCTGTTTTTT.

CDR3 in amino acids: CASSGVPDYGYTF. CDR3 nucleotide sequence: TGTGCCAGCAGTGGAGTGCCGGACTATGGCTACACCTTC. This rearrangement joins TRBV28 to TRBJ1-2; D not certain. The CDR3 is 13 amino acids. Germline V CDR1 and CDR2: MDHEN, SYDVKM. With 5 bases removed from V and 3 bases from J, the gap between germline ends came to 10 bases.

The chain couples TRBV2 to TRBJ1-2, with D possibly being TRBD1 (5 bases). The CDR3 has 15 amino acids. Trimming removed 0 bases at V and 7 bases at J, with 15 bases between. Looked up from germline, CDR1 is SNHLY and CDR2 is FYNNEI. The CDR3, as DNA: TGTGCCAGCAGTGAAGCGCTTCGGGGGTTAGGTGGCTACACCTTC. As protein: CASSEALRGLGGYTF.

The J gene is TRBJ2-7, the V gene TRBV7-8, with 8 positions matching TRBD1. J gave up 3 bases and V 5 bases, and 12 bases lay outside the gene matches. The length of the CDR3 is 16 residues. In germline, CDR1 is SGHVS, CDR2 FQNEAQ. Written as DNA, the CDR3 is TGTGCCAGCAGCACAGACCAGGGGGCGGTTGGCTACGAGCAGTACTTC. Translating gives CASSTDQGAVGYEQYF.

This clone was seen a few times. This chain connects TRBV29-1 to TRBJ1-2; D gene ambiguous. V lost 7 bases, J lost 6 bases, and 12 bases lay in between. CDR3 length: 11 amino acids. Per germline, CDR1 SQVTM and CDR2 ANQGSEA. CDR3 bases: TGCAGCGCACTAGACGGTAATGGCTACACCTTC. Translation gives CSALDGNGYTF.

The V and J genes are TRBV28 and TRBJ2-7; D not certain. Per germline, CDR1 MDHEN and CDR2 SYDVKM. Trimming removed 8 bases at V and 2 bases at J, with 7 bases between. The CDR3 spans 11 residues. CDR3 in amino acids: CASGVPYEQYF. The CDR3 bases are TGTGCCAGCGGGGTCCCCTACGAGCAGTACTTC.

The rearrangement joins TRBV18 to TRBJ2-3; 8 bases align to TRBD1. The CDR3 totals 17 residues. CDR1 and CDR2 from the germline V gene are KGHSH and LQKENI. Losses at the gene ends were 3 bases for V and 4 bases for J; bases not matched to a gene: 12. The CDR3 DNA is TGTGCCAGCTCACCCCTCCCCGGGCAGGGGGCCGCAGATACGCAGTATTTT. This translates into CASSPLPGQGAADTQYF.

This CDR3 reads CATEQGNGEKLFF. The CDR3 DNA reads as TGTGCCACCGAGCAGGGGAACGGTGAAAAACTGTTTTTT. The V and J genes are TRBV10-3 and TRBJ1-4; D might be TRBD1 (6 bases). V gave up 10 bases and J gave up 7 bases, with 16 bases separating them. Germline V gives CDR1 ENHRY, CDR2 SYGVKD. The CDR3 consists of 13 residues.

This chain uses TRBV5-1 with TRBJ2-3; 7 nucleotides line up with TRBD1. V shed 4 bases, J shed 4 bases, and the junction held 3 bases outside the gene matches. The CDR3 has 13 residues. Germline lookup yields CDR1 SGHRS and CDR2 YFSETQ. The CDR3 coding sequence is TGCGCCAGCAGCCTAGGGGGCGCAGATACGCAGTATTTT. Residues: CASSLGGADTQYF. The variable domain in full, completed from reference TRBV5-1 and TRBJ2-3, reads KAGVTQTPRYLIKTRGQQVTLSCSPISGHRSVSWYQQTPGQGLQFLFEYFSETQRNKGNFPGRFSGRQFSNSRSEMNVSTLELGDSALYLCASSLGGADTQYFGPGTRLTVL.

The DNA for the CDR3 is TGCAGTGCTAGTGACGGGACCACGCAGTATTTT. It yields the protein CSASDGTTQYF. The V call is TRBV20-1, the J call TRBJ2-3; D may match TRBD1 or TRBD2 (5 bases each). CDR1 is DFQATT and CDR2 is SNEGSKA in the germline V gene (reference sequence). This CDR3 comprises 11 residues. Trimming stripped 3 bases from V and 9 bases from J, with 10 bases between.

The gene calls are TRBV7-9 and TRBJ1-4, with no clear D. Looked up from germline, CDR1 is SEHNR and CDR2 is FQNEAQ (reference sequence). The CDR3 contains 15 residues. Deletions cut 5 bases from V and 8 bases from J, with 18 bases between. In nucleotides, the CDR3 is TGTGCCAGCAGCCTTAACTCAGGCGGTAGAGAAAAACTGTTTTTT. It is translated as CASSLNSGGREKLFF.

The chain recombines TRBV19 with TRBJ2-7; 10 bases map to TRBD1. After removal of 1 base from V and 4 bases from J, the junction contained 10 bases not matched to a gene. CDR3 length equals 17 residues. Looked up from germline, CDR1 is LNHDA and CDR2 is SQIVND (reference sequence). The CDR3 coding sequence is TGTGCCAGTAGTATAGGCCACCGGACAGGGGGAGTATACGAGCAGTACTTC. Residues: CASSIGHRTGGVYEQYF.

This clone was recorded a few times. The J gene is TRBJ1-2, the V gene TRBV28; D not resolved. The CDR3 contains 11 residues. Deletions cut 4 bases from V and 5 bases from J, with 5 bases between. The germline gives CDR1 MDHEN, CDR2 SYDVKM. The CDR3 spells CASSSTYGYTF. The CDR3 DNA reads as TGTGCCAGCAGTTCGACATATGGCTACACCTTC.

The V and J genes are TRBV11-3 and TRBJ2-7, with D unresolved. The length of the CDR3 is 15 residues. The ends were cut back, 4 bases at V and 2 bases at J, with 15 bases in the middle. CDR1 and CDR2 from the germline V gene are SGHNT and YENEEA. The CDR3: CASSSPWATTYEQYF. Written as DNA, the CDR3 is TGTGCCAGCAGCTCCCCATGGGCAACAACCTACGAGCAGTACTTC.

J is TRBJ1-3 and V is TRBV29-1, with 8 bases aligning to TRBD1. Losses at the gene ends were 3 bases for V and 2 bases for J; bases not matched to a gene: 0. This CDR3 region has 13 residues. The germline V gene has CDR1 SQVTM and CDR2 ANQGSEA. The CDR3 region has the DNA TGCAGCGTTGAGGGACAGGCTGGAAACACCATATATTTT. This encodes CSVEGQAGNTIYF.

V usage is TRBV5-6 and J usage is TRBJ2-3, with D tentatively TRBD2 (5 bases). Trimming stripped 4 bases from V and 2 bases from J, with 17 bases between. CDR3 length: 16 residues. The germline gives CDR1 SGHDT, CDR2 YYEEEE. The CDR3 coding sequence is TGTGCCAGCAGCCCGGGGATTTTCACCTCCACAGATACGCAGTATTTT. This translates into CASSPGIFTSTDTQYF.

The V and J genes are TRBV28 and TRBJ1-1; D gene unclear. The CDR3 contains 13 residues. From germline, CDR1 is MDHEN and CDR2 SYDVKM. Trimming took 8 bases from V and 0 from J, leaving 10 bases between them. CDR3 sequence: CASSSPMNTEAFF. In DNA, the CDR3 is TGTGCCAGCTCTTCCCCCATGAACACTGAAGCTTTCTTT.

The rearrangement links TRBV6-1 to TRBJ2-7; TRBD1 or TRBD2 may be the D gene (5 bases each). This CDR3 has 15 amino acids. Trimming stripped 2 bases from V and 2 bases from J, with 13 bases between. Germline V gives CDR1 MNHNS, CDR2 SASEGT. The CDR3 DNA sequence: TGTGCCAGCAGTGAAAATATTTGGGACCCCTACGAGCAGTACTTC. Its protein is CASSENIWDPYEQYF.

V gene TRBV18 combines with J gene TRBJ2-1; 9 bases are shared with TRBD2. Germline V lookup: CDR1 KGHSH, CDR2 LQKENI. The CDR3 consists of 15 residues. V lost 3 bases to trimming and J lost 9 bases; unmatched junction nucleotides: 9. The CDR3 DNA is TGTGCCAGCTCACCCCCTAGCGGGATAAGGGGTGAGCAGTTCTTC. Translated: CASSPPSGIRGEQFF.

This clone was observed once. V usage is TRBV15 and J usage is TRBJ2-1; the D gene is possibly TRBD1 (6 bases). V gave up 8 bases and J gave up 7 bases, with 30 bases separating them. Looked up from germline, CDR1 is LNHNV and CDR2 is YYDKDF (reference sequence). This CDR3 is 18 amino acids long. CDR3 sequence (DNA): TGTGCCACCGAGAGAGCAGGGAAGGGCAGGGGTGTCGCGAATGAGCAGTTCTTC. As protein: CATERAGKGRGVANEQFF.

The V gene is TRBV5-6, the J gene TRBJ1-4; D is unresolved. Trimming took 4 bases from V and 8 from J, leaving 12 bases between them. This CDR3 has 13 residues. Germline V CDR1 and CDR2: SGHDT, YYEEEE. DNA for the CDR3: TGTGCCAGCAGCCGCCGGGTTCGAGAAAAACTGTTTTTT. Protein: CASSRRVREKLFF.

V usage is TRBV9 and J usage is TRBJ1-3; no firm D call. Germline V CDR1 and CDR2: SGDLS, YYNGEE. The CDR3 has 15 amino acids. Trimming cost V 4 bases and J 0 bases, with 11 bases left between them. The CDR3 region has the DNA TGTGCCAGCAGCCCCCACATAATCTCTGGAAACACCATATATTTT. Translation: CASSPHIISGNTIYF.

The J gene is TRBJ2-1, the V gene TRBV6-5; the D gene is possibly TRBD1 (6 bases). Per the germline V gene, CDR1 is MNHEY and CDR2 is SVGAGI. Trimming stripped 5 bases from V and 4 bases from J, with 15 bases between. CDR3 length: 15 residues. The CDR3 sequence: CASSATGTKYNEQFF. CDR3 in DNA: TGTGCCAGCAGTGCTACCGGGACAAAGTACAATGAGCAGTTCTTC.

The rearrangement links TRBV5-4 to TRBJ2-2, with 10 nucleotides matching TRBD2. This CDR3 contains 17 residues. CDR1 and CDR2 (germline): SGHNT, YYREEE (reference sequence). Trimming at V came to 4 bases and at J to 2 bases, leaving 8 bases not matched to a gene. The CDR3 sequence: CASSPVAGGQNTGELFF. CDR3 sequence (DNA): TGTGCCAGCAGCCCCGTAGCGGGAGGCCAAAACACCGGGGAGCTGTTTTTT.

This sequence joins TRBV7-2 and TRBJ2-5, with D possibly TRBD2 on 5 matching bases. V lost 7 bases and J 0 bases, leaving 9 bases between the germline ends. Germline loops: CDR1 SGHTA, CDR2 FQGNSA. The CDR3 is 13 amino acids. The CDR3 region has the DNA TGTGCCAGCACCCCGAGGGACCAAGAGACCCAGTACTTC. This encodes CASTPRDQETQYF.